These T cell receptor beta chains were read from a single sample in a study of shared clonotypes between healthy human individuals. Produced via immunoSEQ multiplex PCR; TCRdb's table is partial and in-frame only. The sample lists about 1 million clones, 65% to 75% occurring once. The material sequenced was memory CD4+ T cells sorted from blood. The receptors derive from a man aged 18 to 30 in good health. Each CDR3 is given with its conserved first and last residue. D genes are given only for firm matches. Only part of the rows carry a size: once, few, many, or a class if the clone is expanded.

v_call: TRBV6-1; clone_size: .; j_call: TRBJ2-7; d_call: .; cdr3_aa: CASSENGGYEQYF; cdr3_nt: TGTGCCAGCAGCGAAAATGGGGGTTACGAGCAGTACTTC
v_call: TRBV6-6; clone_size: .; j_call: TRBJ1-3; d_call: .; cdr3_aa: CASSYDRASGNTIYF; cdr3_nt: TGTGCCAGCAGTTACGATAGGGCATCTGGAAACACCATATATTTT
v_call: TRBV11-2; clone_size: once; j_call: TRBJ2-1; d_call: .; cdr3_aa: CASKGGRTYNEQFF; cdr3_nt: TGTGCCAGCAAGGGGGGCAGGACCTACAATGAGCAGTTCTTC
v_call: TRBV4-1; clone_size: .; j_call: TRBJ2-7; d_call: TRBD1; cdr3_aa: CASSQQTGTGSYEQYF; cdr3_nt: TGCGCCAGCAGCCAACAGACCGGGACAGGTTCCTACGAGCAGTACTTC
v_call: TRBV21-1; clone_size: .; j_call: TRBJ2-7; d_call: .; cdr3_aa: CASSTGGEKARGDEQYF; cdr3_nt: TGTGCCAGCAGCACGGGTGGGGAGAAAGCACGTGGGGACGAGCAGTACTTC
v_call: TRBV5-4; clone_size: .; j_call: TRBJ2-3; d_call: TRBD2; cdr3_aa: CATLRGGSTDTQYF; cdr3_nt: TGTGCCACCCTCCGGGGGGGTAGCACAGATACGCAGTATTTT
v_call: TRBV11-2; clone_size: once; j_call: TRBJ2-7; d_call: .; cdr3_aa: CASSPGHGPYEQYF; cdr3_nt: TGTGCCAGCAGCCCAGGCCACGGACCCTACGAGCAGTACTTC
v_call: TRBV2; clone_size: .; j_call: TRBJ2-1; d_call: .; cdr3_aa: CASSEDPNYNEQFF; cdr3_nt: TGTGCCAGCAGTGAAGATCCGAACTACAATGAGCAGTTCTTC
v_call: TRBV2; clone_size: many; j_call: TRBJ2-5; d_call: .; cdr3_aa: CASLLVLQETQYF; cdr3_nt: TGTGCCAGCCTGCTGGTTCTCCAAGAGACCCAGTACTTC
v_call: TRBV7-8; clone_size: .; j_call: TRBJ1-1; d_call: .; cdr3_aa: CASSLAETGTEKAFF; cdr3_nt: TGTGCCAGCAGCTTAGCCGAGACAGGTACTGAGAAAGCTTTCTTT
v_call: TRBV5-6; clone_size: once; j_call: TRBJ2-5; d_call: TRBD2; cdr3_aa: CASSFSGAVETQYF; cdr3_nt: TGTGCCAGCAGCTTTAGCGGGGCTGTGGAGACCCAGTACTTC
v_call: TRBV6-6; clone_size: .; j_call: TRBJ2-2; d_call: TRBD2; cdr3_aa: CASSPWTSGGTGELFF; cdr3_nt: TGTGCCAGCAGTCCGTGGACTAGCGGGGGAACCGGGGAGCTGTTTTTT
v_call: TRBV28; clone_size: few; j_call: TRBJ2-2; d_call: TRBD1; cdr3_aa: CASSRQGAATGELFF; cdr3_nt: TGTGCCAGCAGTCGACAGGGTGCGGCCACCGGGGAGCTGTTTTTT
v_call: TRBV6-4; clone_size: once; j_call: TRBJ2-1; d_call: TRBD2; cdr3_aa: CASSELAGGYNEQFF; cdr3_nt: TGTGCCAGCAGTGAACTAGCGGGAGGGTACAATGAGCAGTTCTTC
v_call: TRBV7-7; clone_size: .; j_call: TRBJ2-1; d_call: TRBD2; cdr3_aa: CASSPGLAYEQFF; cdr3_nt: TGTGCTAGCAGCCCAGGACTAGCCTATGAGCAGTTCTTC
v_call: TRBV10-1; clone_size: .; j_call: TRBJ2-1; d_call: .; cdr3_aa: CASSEGSYNEQFF; cdr3_nt: TGCGCCAGCAGTGAGGGTTCCTACAATGAGCAGTTCTTC
v_call: TRBV27; clone_size: .; j_call: TRBJ1-1; d_call: .; cdr3_aa: CASSLFVGSVNTEAFF; cdr3_nt: TGTGCCAGCAGTTTATTTGTGGGGTCGGTGAACACTGAAGCTTTCTTT
v_call: TRBV2; clone_size: .; j_call: TRBJ2-7; d_call: .; cdr3_aa: CATTSNYEQYF; cdr3_nt: TGTGCCACCACTAGTAACTACGAGCAGTACTTC
v_call: TRBV19; clone_size: .; j_call: TRBJ2-3; d_call: .; cdr3_aa: CASSDGSLPDTQYF; cdr3_nt: TGTGCCAGTAGTGATGGGTCTCTGCCGGATACGCAGTATTTT
v_call: TRBV2; clone_size: .; j_call: TRBJ2-2; d_call: .; cdr3_aa: CASRTGMAGELFF; cdr3_nt: TGTGCCAGCCGTACGGGGATGGCCGGGGAGCTGTTTTTT
v_call: TRBV4-3; clone_size: .; j_call: TRBJ2-5; d_call: .; cdr3_aa: CASSRLAVGTQETQYF; cdr3_nt: TGCGCCAGCAGCCGGCTAGCAGTGGGGACCCAAGAGACCCAGTACTTC
v_call: TRBV5-1; clone_size: .; j_call: TRBJ1-1; d_call: TRBD1; cdr3_aa: CASSWGQGKGTEAFF; cdr3_nt: TGCGCCAGCAGCTGGGGACAGGGAAAGGGCACTGAAGCTTTCTTT
v_call: TRBV28; clone_size: once; j_call: TRBJ1-1; d_call: .; cdr3_aa: CASSLQMTNTEAFF; cdr3_nt: TGTGCCAGCAGTTTACAGATGACAAACACTGAAGCTTTCTTT
v_call: TRBV4-1; clone_size: .; j_call: TRBJ1-4; d_call: .; cdr3_aa: CASSNSGLNEKLFF; cdr3_nt: TGCGCCAGCAGCAACTCGGGTCTTAATGAAAAACTGTTTTTT
v_call: TRBV5-1; clone_size: .; j_call: TRBJ1-4; d_call: TRBD1; cdr3_aa: CASSLAGTGGQEKLFF; cdr3_nt: TGCGCCAGCAGCTTGGCCGGGACAGGGGGGCAAGAAAAACTGTTTTTT
v_call: TRBV6-1; clone_size: .; j_call: TRBJ2-5; d_call: .; cdr3_aa: CASSANRLGGLETQYF; cdr3_nt: TGTGCCAGCAGTGCAAATAGACTGGGGGGGCTGGAGACCCAGTACTTC
v_call: TRBV11-2; clone_size: .; j_call: TRBJ2-7; d_call: .; cdr3_aa: CASSLESGGEQYF; cdr3_nt: TGTGCCAGCAGCTTAGAATCCGGGGGCGAGCAGTACTTC
v_call: TRBV5-5; clone_size: .; j_call: TRBJ1-3; d_call: .; cdr3_aa: CASSLEPRPHSGNTIYF; cdr3_nt: TGTGCCAGCAGCTTGGAGCCCCGGCCCCACTCTGGAAACACCATATATTTT
v_call: TRBV29-1; clone_size: .; j_call: TRBJ1-4; d_call: .; cdr3_aa: CSVEMGSNEKLFF; cdr3_nt: TGCAGCGTTGAGATGGGCAGTAATGAAAAACTGTTTTTT
v_call: TRBV6-1; clone_size: .; j_call: TRBJ1-4; d_call: .; cdr3_aa: CASTAGQREKLFF; cdr3_nt: TGTGCCAGCACCGCAGGGCAGCGGGAAAAACTGTTTTTT
v_call: TRBV10-1; clone_size: .; j_call: TRBJ1-2; d_call: .; cdr3_aa: CATSERTNYGYTF; cdr3_nt: TGCGCCACCTCAGAGAGGACCAACTATGGCTACACCTTC
v_call: TRBV6-1; clone_size: few; j_call: TRBJ2-1; d_call: .; cdr3_aa: CASSEFGNEQFF; cdr3_nt: TGTGCCAGCAGTGAGTTTGGCAATGAGCAGTTCTTC
v_call: TRBV6-5; clone_size: .; j_call: TRBJ2-2; d_call: TRBD2; cdr3_aa: CASSVRGGGTGELFF; cdr3_nt: TGTGCCAGCAGTGTCCGGGGGGGAGGCACCGGGGAGCTGTTTTTT
v_call: TRBV19; clone_size: .; j_call: TRBJ2-1; d_call: .; cdr3_aa: CASSATDRYNNEQFF; cdr3_nt: TGTGCCAGTAGCGCGACGGACAGATATAACAATGAGCAGTTCTTC
v_call: TRBV5-6; clone_size: .; j_call: TRBJ2-5; d_call: TRBD2; cdr3_aa: CASSFGGQRGGPETQYF; cdr3_nt: TGTGCCAGCAGCTTCGGCGGTCAGCGGGGGGGCCCAGAGACCCAGTACTTC
v_call: TRBV5-1; clone_size: .; j_call: TRBJ2-3; d_call: .; cdr3_aa: CASSPGQEYTDTQYF; cdr3_nt: TGCGCCAGCAGCCCGGGGCAGGAATATACAGATACGCAGTATTTT
v_call: TRBV19; clone_size: once; j_call: TRBJ2-2; d_call: .; cdr3_aa: CASSIDRSRAGELFF; cdr3_nt: TGTGCCAGTAGTATAGATCGGAGTAGGGCCGGGGAGCTGTTTTTT
v_call: TRBV19; clone_size: .; j_call: TRBJ1-1; d_call: .; cdr3_aa: CASSVLTDSPLEAFF; cdr3_nt: TGTGCCAGTAGTGTCCTAACCGACAGCCCACTAGAGGCTTTCTTT
v_call: TRBV5-1; clone_size: few; j_call: TRBJ1-2; d_call: .; cdr3_aa: CASSRLANYGYTF; cdr3_nt: TGCGCCAGCAGCCGATTAGCTAACTATGGCTACACCTTC
v_call: TRBV7-6; clone_size: .; j_call: TRBJ1-4; d_call: .; cdr3_aa: CASSLGSGINEKLFF; cdr3_nt: TGTGCCAGCAGCTTGGGATCAGGGATCAATGAAAAACTGTTTTTT
v_call: TRBV30; clone_size: .; j_call: TRBJ2-7; d_call: .; cdr3_aa: CAWGGAGPGEQYF; cdr3_nt: TGTGCCTGGGGGGGGGCAGGCCCCGGCGAGCAGTACTTC
v_call: TRBV6-5; clone_size: .; j_call: TRBJ1-1; d_call: TRBD1; cdr3_aa: CASSYAGTGLNTEAFF; cdr3_nt: TGTGCCAGCAGTTACGCCGGGACAGGGCTGAACACTGAAGCTTTCTTT
v_call: TRBV20-1; clone_size: .; j_call: TRBJ2-1; d_call: .; cdr3_aa: CSASYGNEQFF; cdr3_nt: TGCAGTGCTAGCTACGGCAATGAGCAGTTCTTC
v_call: TRBV6-6; clone_size: .; j_call: TRBJ2-1; d_call: .; cdr3_aa: CASSYPVGVVRNEQFF; cdr3_nt: TGTGCCAGCAGTTACCCTGTTGGGGTGGTTAGGAATGAGCAGTTCTTC
v_call: TRBV6-6; clone_size: .; j_call: TRBJ1-6; d_call: .; cdr3_aa: CASSYASGGATLHF; cdr3_nt: TGTGCCAGCAGTTACGCCTCGGGGGGCGCGACCCTCCACTTT
v_call: TRBV18; clone_size: few; j_call: TRBJ2-7; d_call: .; cdr3_aa: CASSGDAGYEQYF; cdr3_nt: TGTGCCAGCTCCGGAGATGCCGGCTACGAGCAGTACTTC
v_call: TRBV11-2; clone_size: .; j_call: TRBJ2-5; d_call: TRBD1; cdr3_aa: CASSLARQGQETQYF; cdr3_nt: TGTGCCAGCAGCTTAGCCCGACAGGGTCAAGAGACCCAGTACTTC
v_call: TRBV5-1; clone_size: few; j_call: TRBJ2-1; d_call: .; cdr3_aa: CASSLEQGRSYNEQFF; cdr3_nt: TGCGCCAGCAGCTTGGAACAGGGACGCTCCTACAATGAGCAGTTCTTC
v_call: TRBV6-1; clone_size: .; j_call: TRBJ1-6; d_call: .; cdr3_aa: CASTTRGELPSPLHF; cdr3_nt: TGTGCCAGCACCACCCGGGGCGAGCTGCCCTCACCCCTCCACTTT
v_call: TRBV12-5; clone_size: .; j_call: TRBJ2-3; d_call: .; cdr3_aa: CASGLTDTQYF; cdr3_nt: TGTGCTAGTGGCTTGACAGATACGCAGTATTTT
v_call: TRBV11-2; clone_size: .; j_call: TRBJ1-2; d_call: .; cdr3_aa: CASSLEAYGYTF; cdr3_nt: TGTGCCAGCAGCCTCGAAGCCTATGGCTACACCTTC